This is a list of T cell receptor beta chains from one sample in a study of T-cell reconstitution after alpha-beta-depleted transplantation in children. TCRdb called the PCR reads again in MiXCR, with one record for every CDR3 protein. The data hold hundreds of thousands of distinct CDR3 sequences, with approximately 12% observed a single time. The sample consisted of PBMCs from the stem cell graft donor, taken from the stem cell graft. Receptors originate from a human donor who donated a stem cell graft to a child with combined immunodeficiency. Both conserved end residues are trimmed from each CDR3. D genes are given only for firm matches.

TRBD2,TRBV7-2,TRBJ2-7,ASSYPHGSSGRVDEQY
.,TRBV4-3,TRBJ1-1,ASSQDNGNTEAF
TRBD1,TRBV9,TRBJ2-2,ASSPGGIGSGELF
.,TRBV29-1,TRBJ2-3,SGDEFPIGNTQY
.,TRBV5-6,TRBJ2-1,ASSSGVYEQF
.,TRBV18,TRBJ1-1,ASSPGDWSEAF
TRBD2,TRBV7-7,TRBJ2-3,ASSPGTSGDTDTQY
TRBD1,TRBV25-1,TRBJ1-4,ASFRGGSSGKLF
.,TRBV4-3,TRBJ2-1,ASSQSSYNEQF
.,TRBV7-9,TRBJ1-1,ASSLAPTEAF
TRBD2,TRBV7-3,TRBJ2-5,ASSPGTSEETQY
TRBD2,TRBV29-1,TRBJ2-1,SVVSGGRVEQF
.,TRBV9,TRBJ2-7,ASSVYGTPGTEHEQY
TRBD1,TRBV7-9,TRBJ2-1,ASSLGPTGASYNEQF
TRBD2,TRBV20-1,TRBJ2-3,SARGTSGGPDTQY
.,TRBV11-1,TRBJ2-2,ASSLMVYTGELF
.,TRBV13,TRBJ2-7,ASRRGRLTYEQY
.,TRBV7-2,TRBJ2-7,ASSSDSLGGEQY
TRBD1,TRBV29-1,TRBJ1-5,SVGSDRNNQPQH
.,TRBV7-3,TRBJ2-1,ASSGTGVEDEQF
.,TRBV12-3/TRBV12-4,TRBJ1-5,ASSLGGVNQPQH
.,TRBV19,TRBJ1-2,ASSMNRQDYT
.,TRBV29-1,TRBJ2-5,SVDLRVETQY
.,TRBV6-5,TRBJ1-2,ASSRTELGGYYGYT
TRBD1,TRBV20-1,TRBJ2-1,SARDLGDSYNEQF
.,TRBV4-3,TRBJ1-3,ASSRSFKSGNTIY
TRBD1,TRBV29-1,TRBJ1-2,SANQPRDRGLGYGYT
TRBD1,TRBV9,TRBJ1-3,ASSGDRGRTGNTIY
.,TRBV12-3/TRBV12-4,TRBJ1-5,ASSLGGGPNNQPQH
TRBD2,TRBV7-2,TRBJ2-7,ASSQNLAGDPYEQY
TRBD1,TRBV5-1,TRBJ2-3,ASSLEKGAHTDTQY
TRBD1,TRBV9,TRBJ1-5,ASSVLTGMGNQPQH
.,TRBV27,TRBJ2-2,ASSLGVSGELF
.,TRBV27,TRBJ1-4,ASRPNRAGKLF
TRBD2,TRBV29-1,TRBJ2-3,SVERTSTTDTQY
TRBD2,TRBV12-3/TRBV12-4,TRBJ2-1,ASRSGLAGGPGNEQF